Below, 13 T cell receptor beta chains from the same sample are listed, as sequenced in a study of glioma-infiltrating T cells after dendritic cell vaccination. Using immunoSEQ multiplex PCR, the repertoire was profiled, and TCRdb retains in-frame clones only, with some absent. The sample carries fewer than 110,000 clones, 81% recorded once. The sample consisted of blood, taken before dendritic cell vaccination. The source of these receptors is a human donor with glioblastoma.

CDR3 sequence: CSFPGFGQTSNSYNEQFF. CDR3 in DNA: TGCAGCTTCCCTGGATTCGGACAAACCTCAAACTCCTACAATGAGCAGTTCTTC. The gene calls are TRBV29-1 and TRBJ2-1; perhaps TRBD1 as D (5 bases). CDR3 length: 18 residues. V lost 8 bases and J 0 bases, leaving 26 bases between the germline ends. Looked up from germline, CDR1 is SQVTM and CDR2 is ANQGSEA.

The chain carries TRBV19 and TRBJ1-2; 9 bases align to TRBD1. The V segment lost 3 bases and the J segment 3 bases; nucleotides outside the gene matches: 2. The CDR3 covers 14 residues. CDR1 and CDR2 from the germline V gene are LNHDA and SQIVND (reference sequence). The CDR3 loop is CASSMGQGDYGYTF. CDR3 coding DNA: TGTGCCAGTAGTATGGGACAGGGTGACTATGGCTACACCTTC.

This clone was found once. V is TRBV7-8 and J is TRBJ2-7; D is possibly TRBD2 (5 bases). The germline CDR1 and CDR2 sequences are SGHVS and FQNEAQ. The CDR3 runs to 16 residues. The germline V and J ends were trimmed by 1 base and 3 bases, with 16 bases remaining between them. CDR3 protein: CASSLEAGRGLYEQYF. In DNA, the CDR3 is TGTGCCAGCAGCTTAGAGGCAGGTCGAGGGCTCTACGAGCAGTACTTC.

The CDR3 DNA is TGTGCCAGCAGCTTGGGCGGGGGCTGGTATGGCTACACCTTC. Its protein is CASSLGGGWYGYTF. This sequence joins TRBV7-2 and TRBJ1-2; tentative D call: TRBD1 (6 bases). The germline gives CDR1 SGHTA, CDR2 FQGNSA. The V end lost 3 bases, the J end lost 5 bases, and 13 bases lay between the germline ends. The length of the CDR3 is 14 residues. The full variable domain, rest sourced from reference TRBV7-2 and TRBJ1-2, is GAGVSQSPSNKVTEKGKDVELRCDPISGHTALYWYRQSLGQGLEFLIYFQGNSAPDKSGLPSDRFSAERTGGSVSTLTIQRTQQEDSAVYLCASSLGGGWYGYTFGSGTRLTVV.

This clone appeared once. The rearrangement links TRBV18 to TRBJ2-3; TRBD1 matches at 8 bases. The CDR3 extends over 15 amino acids. V was clipped by 0 bases and J by 6 bases; unmatched bases: 5. From germline, CDR1 is KGHSH and CDR2 LQKENI. CDR3 region: CASSPPAGGVDTQYF. CDR3 DNA sequence: TGTGCCAGCTCACCACCAGCAGGGGGCGTGGATACGCAGTATTTT.

This rearrangement joins TRBV13 to TRBJ2-3, with no clear D. V lost 1 base and J lost 3, with 2 bases in between. The CDR3 spans 12 residues. CDR1 and CDR2 (germline): PRHDT, FYEKMQ (reference sequence). As DNA, the CDR3 is TGTGCCAGCAGCTTAGTAACAGATACGCAGTATTTT. Protein product: CASSLVTDTQYF.

The chain combines TRBV4-2 with TRBJ2-2; 14 bases align to TRBD2. The V gene end was trimmed by 0 bases and the J gene end by 8 bases; junction bases not matched to a gene: 5. Germline V gene data show CDR1 as LGHNA and CDR2 as YNFKEQ. The CDR3 runs to 17 residues. CDR3 sequence: CASSQEGTSGGPGELFF. For the CDR3, the DNA is TGTGCCAGCAGCCAAGAGGGGACTAGCGGGGGTCCAGGGGAGCTGTTTTTT.

This rearrangement joins TRBV19 to TRBJ2-5; D is possibly TRBD1 (5 bases). Germline values: CDR1 LNHDA, CDR2 SQIVND (reference sequence). Trimming left V 1 base short and J 6 bases short, with 15 bases between. This CDR3 comprises 15 residues. The CDR3 bases are TGTGCCAGTAGTATAGGGAGCAGGGTGGGTCAGACCCAGTACTTC. This encodes CASSIGSRVGQTQYF.

This clone has more than one count but fewer than ten. The chain is built from TRBV27 and TRBJ2-6, with 7 bases that match TRBD1. This CDR3 region has 15 residues. CDR1 is MNHEY and CDR2 is SMNVEV in the germline V gene (reference sequence). The V and J ends lost 4 bases and 2 bases, in that order; junction bases with no gene match: 2. CDR3 coding DNA: TGTGCCAGCAGTTCCAGGGGGACTGGGGCCAACGTCCTGACTTTC. Translated: CASSSRGTGANVLTF.

The V gene is TRBV10-1, the J gene TRBJ1-5; perhaps TRBD1 as D (5 bases). The germline V gene encodes CDR1 WNHNN and CDR2 SYGVQD (reference sequence). CDR3 size: 14 residues. V gave up 4 bases and J gave up 0 bases, with 7 bases separating them. CDR3 bases: TGCGCCAGCAGTGCAGGGTTTAGCAATCAGCCCCAGCATTTT. This encodes CASSAGFSNQPQHF.

J is TRBJ2-7 and V is TRBV5-1; TRBD2 agrees at 9 bases. The CDR3 totals 14 residues. Unmatched junction bases numbered 4, after V lost 1 base and J lost 5 bases. The V gene's germline CDR1 is SGHRS and CDR2 YFSETQ. The CDR3 bases are TGCGCCAGCAGCTTGCCGACTAGCGGAAACGAGCAGTACTTC. This codes for CASSLPTSGNEQYF.

The V call is TRBV19, the J call TRBJ1-1; D unclear. Germline values: CDR1 LNHDA, CDR2 SQIVND (reference sequence). The CDR3 runs 10 residues. V dropped 8 bases and J dropped 8 bases, with 9 bases sitting between them. The CDR3 DNA follows: TGTGCCAGTTCGTCCGGGGAAGCTTTCTTT. Protein product: CASSSGEAFF. Together with reference TRBV19 and TRBJ1-1, the CDR3 gives the full variable domain: DGGITQSPKYLFRKEGQNVTLSCEQNLNHDAMYWYRQDPGQGLRLIYYSQIVNDFQKGDIAEGYSVSREKKESFPLTVTSAQKNPTAFYLCASSSGEAFFGQGTRLTVV.

In DNA, the CDR3 is TGCGCCAGCAGTCGGGGGGGGGACACAAGTGAGACCCAGTACTTC. It is translated as CASSRGGDTSETQYF. The gene calls are TRBV5-1 and TRBJ2-5, with 8 bases matching TRBD2. The CDR3 has 15 amino acids. CDR1 is SGHRS and CDR2 is YFSETQ in the germline V gene. V gave up 5 bases and J gave up 5 bases; unmatched junction bases: 11.